This T cell receptor beta chain emerged from a study of cytomegalovirus exposure and HLA in healthy donors. Study-wide findings and caveats: A few chains linked to CMV were shown in vitro to be specific for CMV antigens. Reportedly, diagnosis of cytomegalovirus status by the classifier showed high specificity and sensitivity.

Primers: 60 Vbeta forward and 13 Jbeta reverse. The data were produced by immunoSEQ multiplex PCR, yet TCRdb's version contains in-frame clones alone and is incomplete. The data contain about 130,000 clones, roughly 77% of them seen just once; the ten biggest clones take up approximately 5.6%. Healthy bone marrow donors formed the donor group. Points on this clone: The antigen remains unidentified.

CDR3 length: 13 amino acids. The germline V gene encodes CDR1 MNHEY and CDR2 SMNVEV (reference sequence). V lost 2 bases, J lost 6 bases, and 8 bases lay in between. The receptor comes from a woman aged 35 to 49 in good health and CMV-seropositive. The chain has TRBV27 and TRBJ1-5; no clear D gene. The specimen was PBMCs. In DNA, the CDR3 is TGTGCCAGCAGTTTAAGAGGCACTCAGCCCCAGCATTTT. This encodes CASSLRGTQPQHF.